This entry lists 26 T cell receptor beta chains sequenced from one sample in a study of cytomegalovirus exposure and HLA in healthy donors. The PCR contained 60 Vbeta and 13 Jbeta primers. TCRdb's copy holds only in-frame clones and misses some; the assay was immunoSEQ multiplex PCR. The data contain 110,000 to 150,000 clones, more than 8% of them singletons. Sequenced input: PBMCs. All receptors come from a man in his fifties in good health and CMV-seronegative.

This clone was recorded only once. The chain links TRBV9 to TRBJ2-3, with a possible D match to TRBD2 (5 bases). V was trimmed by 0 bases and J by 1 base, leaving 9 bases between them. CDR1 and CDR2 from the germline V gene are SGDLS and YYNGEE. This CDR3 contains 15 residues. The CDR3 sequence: CASSVELVGTDTQYF. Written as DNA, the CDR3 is TGTGCCAGCAGCGTAGAACTAGTTGGCACAGATACGCAGTATTTT.

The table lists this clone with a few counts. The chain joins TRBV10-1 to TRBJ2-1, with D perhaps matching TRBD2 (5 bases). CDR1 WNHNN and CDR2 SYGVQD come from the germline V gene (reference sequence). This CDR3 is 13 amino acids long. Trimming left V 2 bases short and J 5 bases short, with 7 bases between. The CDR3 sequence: CASSEGLNNEQFF. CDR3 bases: TGCGCCAGCAGTGAGGGACTGAACAATGAGCAGTTCTTC.

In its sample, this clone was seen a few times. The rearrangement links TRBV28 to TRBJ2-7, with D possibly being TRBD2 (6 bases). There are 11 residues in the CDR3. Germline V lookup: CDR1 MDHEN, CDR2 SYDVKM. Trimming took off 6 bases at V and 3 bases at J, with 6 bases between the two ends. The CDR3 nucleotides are TGTGCCAGCAGGGGACTCTACGAGCAGTACTTC. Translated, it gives CASRGLYEQYF.

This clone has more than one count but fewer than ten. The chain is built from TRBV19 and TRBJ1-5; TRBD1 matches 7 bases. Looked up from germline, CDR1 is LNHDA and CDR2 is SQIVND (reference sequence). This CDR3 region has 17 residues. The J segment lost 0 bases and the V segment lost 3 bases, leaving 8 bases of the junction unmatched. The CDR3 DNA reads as TGTGCCAGTAGTATTTTTACAGGGGCAAATAGCAATCAGCCCCAGCATTTT. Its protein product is CASSIFTGANSNQPQHF.

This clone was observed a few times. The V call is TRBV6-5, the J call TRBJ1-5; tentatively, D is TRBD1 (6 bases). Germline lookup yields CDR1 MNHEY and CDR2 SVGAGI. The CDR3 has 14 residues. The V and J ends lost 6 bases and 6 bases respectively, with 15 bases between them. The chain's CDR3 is CASSPQGFGQPQHF. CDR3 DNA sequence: TGTGCCAGCAGCCCCCAGGGGTTTGGTCAGCCCCAGCATTTT.

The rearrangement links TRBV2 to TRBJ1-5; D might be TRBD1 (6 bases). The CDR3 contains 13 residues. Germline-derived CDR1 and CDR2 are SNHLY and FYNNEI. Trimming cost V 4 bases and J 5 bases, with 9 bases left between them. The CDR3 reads CASSARGDQPQHF. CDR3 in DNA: TGTGCCAGCAGTGCCAGGGGAGATCAGCCCCAGCATTTT.

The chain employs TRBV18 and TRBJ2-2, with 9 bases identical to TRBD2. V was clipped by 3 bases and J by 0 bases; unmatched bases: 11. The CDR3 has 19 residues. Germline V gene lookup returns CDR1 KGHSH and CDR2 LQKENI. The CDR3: CASSPSGLAGPANTGELFF. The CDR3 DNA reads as TGTGCCAGCTCACCCTCAGGGCTAGCGGGACCCGCGAACACCGGGGAGCTGTTTTTT.

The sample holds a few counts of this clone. CDR3 coding DNA: TGTGCCTGGAGTGGGACAGGAAACACCATATATTTT. Protein product: CAWSGTGNTIYF. The chain carries TRBV30 and TRBJ1-3; D perhaps matches TRBD1 (5 bases). The germline CDR1 and CDR2 sequences are GTSNPN and SVGIG (reference sequence). This CDR3 comprises 12 residues. V lost 1 base, J lost 4 bases, and 5 bases lay in between.

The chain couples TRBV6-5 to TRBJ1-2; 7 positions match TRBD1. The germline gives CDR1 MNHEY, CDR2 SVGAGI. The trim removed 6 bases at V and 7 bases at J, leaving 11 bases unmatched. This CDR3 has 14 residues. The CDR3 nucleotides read TGTGCCAGCAGCCCAATCGACAGGGCTAGTGGCTACACCTTC. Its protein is CASSPIDRASGYTF.

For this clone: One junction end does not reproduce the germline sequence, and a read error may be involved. The CDR3 loop reads CVWSVSAKPQHF. In nucleotides, the CDR3 is TGTGTCTGGAGCGTGTCCGCGAAGCCCCAGCATTTT. V usage is TRBV30 and J usage is TRBJ1-5; D remains unclear. Per germline, CDR1 GTSNPN and CDR2 SVGIG (reference sequence). There are 12 residues in the CDR3.

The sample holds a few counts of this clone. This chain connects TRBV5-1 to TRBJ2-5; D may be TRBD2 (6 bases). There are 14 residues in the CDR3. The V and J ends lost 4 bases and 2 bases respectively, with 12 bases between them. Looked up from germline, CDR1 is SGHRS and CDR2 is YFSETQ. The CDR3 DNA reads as TGCGCCAGCAGCCCCGGGACTGCTCAAGAGACCCAGTACTTC. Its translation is CASSPGTAQETQYF.

The CDR3 DNA reads as TGTGCCAGCAGCGTGTCACAGGGGAAGTCCTACGAGCAGTACTTC. Translating gives CASSVSQGKSYEQYF. The rearrangement uses TRBV5-6 and TRBJ2-7; 7 bases line up with TRBD1. Germline CDR1 and CDR2: SGHDT and YYEEEE. The CDR3 extends over 15 amino acids. J gave up 1 base and V 4 bases, and 8 bases lay outside the gene matches.

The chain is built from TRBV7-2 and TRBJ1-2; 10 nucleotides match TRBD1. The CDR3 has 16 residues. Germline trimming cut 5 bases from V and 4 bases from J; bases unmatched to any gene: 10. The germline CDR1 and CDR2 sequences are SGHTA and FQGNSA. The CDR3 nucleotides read TGTGCCAGCAGCCCTGGAGACAGGGGGCGAGGCTATGGCTACACCTTC. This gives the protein CASSPGDRGRGYGYTF.

The CDR3 spells CASSASGTTETQYF. The CDR3 nucleotides are TGCGCCAGCAGCGCCTCGGGGACTACGGAGACCCAGTACTTC. The rearrangement links TRBV5-1 to TRBJ2-5; 7 nucleotides line up with TRBD2. The junction had 8 bases not matched to a gene; V was cut back by 4 bases and J by 5 bases. Germline V gives CDR1 SGHRS, CDR2 YFSETQ. This CDR3 has 14 amino acids. Using reference TRBV5-1 and TRBJ2-5 for the parts outside the CDR3, the full variable domain is KAGVTQTPRYLIKTRGQQVTLSCSPISGHRSVSWYQQTPGQGLQFLFEYFSETQRNKGNFPGRFSGRQFSNSRSEMNVSTLELGDSALYLCASSASGTTETQYFGPGTRLLVL.

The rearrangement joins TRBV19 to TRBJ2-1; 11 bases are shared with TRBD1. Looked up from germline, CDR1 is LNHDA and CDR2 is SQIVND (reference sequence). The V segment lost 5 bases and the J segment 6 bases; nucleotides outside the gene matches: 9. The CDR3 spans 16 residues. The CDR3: CASSSAGTGGSNEQFF. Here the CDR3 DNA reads TGTGCCAGTAGTTCCGCCGGGACAGGGGGGTCCAATGAGCAGTTCTTC.

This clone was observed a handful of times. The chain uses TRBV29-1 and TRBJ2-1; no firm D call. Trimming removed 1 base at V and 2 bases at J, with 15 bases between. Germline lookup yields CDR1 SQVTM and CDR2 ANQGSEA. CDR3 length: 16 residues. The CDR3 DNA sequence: TGCAGCGTTGAAGGCGATAGCCCAAGTCCCTACAATGAGCAGTTCTTC. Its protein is CSVEGDSPSPYNEQFF.

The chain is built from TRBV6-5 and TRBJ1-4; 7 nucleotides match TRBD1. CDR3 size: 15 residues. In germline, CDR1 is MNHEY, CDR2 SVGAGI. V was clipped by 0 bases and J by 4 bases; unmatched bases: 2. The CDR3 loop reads CASSYSGTDNEKLFF. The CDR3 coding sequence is TGTGCCAGCAGTTACTCGGGGACAGATAATGAAAAACTGTTTTTT.

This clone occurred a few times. CDR3 protein: CASSQDRAGGGYTF. DNA of the CDR3: TGCGCCAGCAGCCAAGATCGAGCAGGGGGTGGCTACACCTTC. The chain links TRBV4-1 to TRBJ1-2; the match to TRBD1 covers 7 bases. The CDR3 contains 14 residues. V shed 0 bases and J 7 bases; nucleotides not matched to a gene: 5. Germline CDR1 is MGHRA and CDR2 is YSYEKL.

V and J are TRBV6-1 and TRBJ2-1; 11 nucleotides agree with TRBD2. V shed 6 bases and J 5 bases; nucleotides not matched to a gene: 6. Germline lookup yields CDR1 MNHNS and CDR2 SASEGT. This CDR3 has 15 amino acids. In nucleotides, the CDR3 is TGTGCCAGCAGGATAGCGGGGGGGCCTCACAATGAGCAGTTCTTC. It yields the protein CASRIAGGPHNEQFF.

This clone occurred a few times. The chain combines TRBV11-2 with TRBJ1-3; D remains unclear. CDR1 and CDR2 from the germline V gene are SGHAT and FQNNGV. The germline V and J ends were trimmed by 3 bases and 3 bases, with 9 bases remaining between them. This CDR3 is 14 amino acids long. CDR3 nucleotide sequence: TGTGCCAGCAGCTTTCAGGTTTTTGGAAACACCATATATTTT. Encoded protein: CASSFQVFGNTIYF.

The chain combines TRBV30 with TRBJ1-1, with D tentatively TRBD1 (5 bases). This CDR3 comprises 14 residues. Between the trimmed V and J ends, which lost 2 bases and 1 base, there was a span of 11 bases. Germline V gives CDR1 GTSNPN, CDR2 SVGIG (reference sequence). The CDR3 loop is CAWSRGRANTEAFF. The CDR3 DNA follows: TGTGCCTGGAGTCGAGGCAGGGCGAACACTGAAGCTTTCTTT.

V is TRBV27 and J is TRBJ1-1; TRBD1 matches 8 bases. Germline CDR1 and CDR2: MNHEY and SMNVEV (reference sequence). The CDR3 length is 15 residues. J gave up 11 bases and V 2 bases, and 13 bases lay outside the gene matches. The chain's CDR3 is CASSLAGRQGSSAFF. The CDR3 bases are TGTGCCAGCAGTTTAGCAGGGCGACAGGGGAGTTCGGCTTTCTTT.

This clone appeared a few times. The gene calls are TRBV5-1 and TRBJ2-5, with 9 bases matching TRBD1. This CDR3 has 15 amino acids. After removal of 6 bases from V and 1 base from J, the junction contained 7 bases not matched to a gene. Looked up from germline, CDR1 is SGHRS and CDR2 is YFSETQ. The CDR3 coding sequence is TGCGCCAGCATGCAAGGACAGGGGCCCCAAGAGACCCAGTACTTC. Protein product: CASMQGQGPQETQYF.

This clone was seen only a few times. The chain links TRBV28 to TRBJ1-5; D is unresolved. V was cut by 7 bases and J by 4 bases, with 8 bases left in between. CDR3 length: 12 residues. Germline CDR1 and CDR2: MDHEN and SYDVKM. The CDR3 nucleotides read TGTGCCAGCATCTCGGGGAATCAGCCCCAGCATTTT. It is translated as CASISGNQPQHF.

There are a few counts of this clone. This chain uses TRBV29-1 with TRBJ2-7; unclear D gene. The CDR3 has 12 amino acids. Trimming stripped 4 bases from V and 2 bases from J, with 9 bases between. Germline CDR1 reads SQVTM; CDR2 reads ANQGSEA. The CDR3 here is CSVGASPYEQYF. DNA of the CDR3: TGCAGCGTTGGGGCAAGCCCCTACGAGCAGTACTTC.

CDR3 bases: TGCGCCAGCAGCCTACCGCAGGGGTACTCTGGGGCCAACGTCCTGACTTTC. Encoded protein: CASSLPQGYSGANVLTF. V is TRBV4-1 and J is TRBJ2-6, with D maybe TRBD1 (6 bases). This CDR3 spans 17 amino acids. The germline V gene has CDR1 MGHRA and CDR2 YSYEKL. The germline V and J ends were trimmed by 4 bases and 0 bases, with 13 bases remaining between them.